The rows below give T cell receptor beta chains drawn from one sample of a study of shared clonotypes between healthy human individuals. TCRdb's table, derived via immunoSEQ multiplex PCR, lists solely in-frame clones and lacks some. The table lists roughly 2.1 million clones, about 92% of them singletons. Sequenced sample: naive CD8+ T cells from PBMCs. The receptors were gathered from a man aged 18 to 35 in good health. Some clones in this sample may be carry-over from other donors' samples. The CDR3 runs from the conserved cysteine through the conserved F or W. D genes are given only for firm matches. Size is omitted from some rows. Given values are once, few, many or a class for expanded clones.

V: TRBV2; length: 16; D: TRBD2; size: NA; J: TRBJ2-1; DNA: TGTGCCAGCAGTGAAGCGACTAGCGGGAGGGTTTATGAGCAGTTCTTC; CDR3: CASSEATSGRVYEQFF
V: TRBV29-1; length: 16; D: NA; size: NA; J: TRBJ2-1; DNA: TGCAGCGTTTTTTTTCCTACTAGAAGTCCCGACAATGAGCAGTTCTTC; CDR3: CSVFFPTRSPDNEQFF
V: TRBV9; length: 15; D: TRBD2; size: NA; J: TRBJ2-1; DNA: TGTGCCAGCAGCGTAGCGGGAGGGTTAGGGAATGAGCAGTTCTTC; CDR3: CASSVAGGLGNEQFF
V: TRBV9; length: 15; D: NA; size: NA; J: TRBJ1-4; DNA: TGTGCCAGCAGCGTAGCGGCCGGGGGAGGTGAAAAACTGTTTTTT; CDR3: CASSVAAGGGEKLFF
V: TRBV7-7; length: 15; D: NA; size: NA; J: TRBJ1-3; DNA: TGTGCCAGCAGCTCTAGCGTAGGCTCTGGAAACACCATATATTTT; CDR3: CASSSSVGSGNTIYF
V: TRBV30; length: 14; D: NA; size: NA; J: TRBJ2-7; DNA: TGTGCCTGGAGTGTAGACTTGAGCTCCTACGAGCAGTACTTC; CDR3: CAWSVDLSSYEQYF
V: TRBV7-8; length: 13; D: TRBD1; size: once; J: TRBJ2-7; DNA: TGTGCCAGCAGCCTCGGGACAGGGTTCGAGCAGTACTTC; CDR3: CASSLGTGFEQYF
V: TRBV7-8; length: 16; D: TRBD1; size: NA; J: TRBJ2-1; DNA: TGTGCCAGCAGCTTAAGGACAGGGGATTCCTACAATGAGCAGTTCTTC; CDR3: CASSLRTGDSYNEQFF
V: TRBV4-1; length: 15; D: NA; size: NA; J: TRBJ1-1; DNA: TGCGCCAGCAGCTCGGAAGAGGGGATGAACACTGAAGCTTTCTTT; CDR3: CASSSEEGMNTEAFF
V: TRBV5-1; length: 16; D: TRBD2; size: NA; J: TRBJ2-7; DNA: TGCGCCAGCAGCTTGGCCAAGATTAGCGGGACCTACGAGCAGTACTTC; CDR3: CASSLAKISGTYEQYF
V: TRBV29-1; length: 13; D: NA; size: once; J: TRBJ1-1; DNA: TGCAGCGACGGCGGGGGTGGGCGCACTGAAGCTTTCTTT; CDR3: CSDGGGGRTEAFF
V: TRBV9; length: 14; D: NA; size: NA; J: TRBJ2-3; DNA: TGTGCCAGCAGCGTGGTCGGGGTTACAGATACGCAGTATTTT; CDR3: CASSVVGVTDTQYF
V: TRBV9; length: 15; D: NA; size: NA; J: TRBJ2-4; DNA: TGTGCCAGCAGCGTAGGTGGGGGAACCAAAAACATTCAGTACTTC; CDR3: CASSVGGGTKNIQYF
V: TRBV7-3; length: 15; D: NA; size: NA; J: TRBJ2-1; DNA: TGTGCCAGCAGCTTAATTTACAGCTCCTACAATGAGCAGTTCTTC; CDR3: CASSLIYSSYNEQFF
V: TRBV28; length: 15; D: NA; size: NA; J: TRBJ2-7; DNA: TGTGCCAGCAGCCCACCGGGGGCTATCTCCTACGAGCAGTACTTC; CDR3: CASSPPGAISYEQYF
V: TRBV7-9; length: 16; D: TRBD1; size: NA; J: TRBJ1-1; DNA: TGTGCCAGCAGCTTAGAAGGGGACAGGGGGAACACTGAAGCTTTCTTT; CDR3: CASSLEGDRGNTEAFF
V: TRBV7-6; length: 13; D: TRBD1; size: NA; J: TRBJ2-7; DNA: TGTGCCAGCAGCGCCGGGACAGGCTACGAGCAGTACTTC; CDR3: CASSAGTGYEQYF
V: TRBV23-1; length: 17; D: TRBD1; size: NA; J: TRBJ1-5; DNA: TGCGCCAGCAGTCCAAATCCCGACAGGGGGCCTCGTCAGCCCCAGCATTTT; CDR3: CASSPNPDRGPRQPQHF
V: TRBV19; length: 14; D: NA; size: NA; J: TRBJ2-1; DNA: TGTGCCAGTAGTGCCGGACTCGGCTACAATGAGCAGTTCTTC; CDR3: CASSAGLGYNEQFF
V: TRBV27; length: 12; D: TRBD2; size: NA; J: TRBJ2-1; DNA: TGTGCCAGCAGCCCCGGGGGGAGTGACCAGTTCTTC; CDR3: CASSPGGSDQFF
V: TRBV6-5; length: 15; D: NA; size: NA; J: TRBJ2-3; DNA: TGTGCCAGCAGTTACGGGGGAACTAGCACAGATACGCAGTATTTT; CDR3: CASSYGGTSTDTQYF
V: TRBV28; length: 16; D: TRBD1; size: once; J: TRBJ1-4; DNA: TGTGCCAGCACCATTATGCAGACAGGGAGAAATGAAAAACTGTTTTTT; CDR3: CASTIMQTGRNEKLFF
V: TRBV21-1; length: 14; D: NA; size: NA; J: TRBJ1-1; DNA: TGTGCCAGCAGCGCCCGGGACAGGTTATGTGAAGCTTTCTTT; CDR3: CASSARDRLCEAFF
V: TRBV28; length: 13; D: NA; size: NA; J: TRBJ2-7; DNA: TGTGCCAGCAGTTTAACAGGGAGATACGAGCAGTACTTC; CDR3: CASSLTGRYEQYF
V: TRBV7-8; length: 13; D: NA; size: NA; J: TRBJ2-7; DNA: TGTGCCAGCAGCCCAACAGATCCCTACGAGCAGTACTTC; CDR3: CASSPTDPYEQYF
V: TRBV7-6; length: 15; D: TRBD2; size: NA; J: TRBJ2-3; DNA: TGTGCCAGCAGCTTAGTACGGGAGGGCACAGATACGCAGTATTTT; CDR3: CASSLVREGTDTQYF
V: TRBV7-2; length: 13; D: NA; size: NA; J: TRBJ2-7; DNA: TGTGCCAGCAGCTTTGAGGGGGCCTACGAGCAGTACTTC; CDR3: CASSFEGAYEQYF
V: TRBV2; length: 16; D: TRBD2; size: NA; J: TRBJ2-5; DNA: TGTGCCAGCAGTGACCCTCTAGCGGGAGGGAAAGAGACCCAGTACTTC; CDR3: CASSDPLAGGKETQYF
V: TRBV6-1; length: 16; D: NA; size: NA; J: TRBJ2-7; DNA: TGTGCCAGCAGTGATGAGAAGACTCTAGTAACCTACGAGCAGTACTTC; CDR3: CASSDEKTLVTYEQYF
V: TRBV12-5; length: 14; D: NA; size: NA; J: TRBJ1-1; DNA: TGTGCTAGTGGTCTTAATCCAGGGAACACTGAAGCTTTCTTT; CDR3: CASGLNPGNTEAFF
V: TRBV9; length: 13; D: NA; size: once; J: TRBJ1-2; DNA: TGTGCCAGCAGCGACGGAGGTCGTAGGGGCTACACCTTC; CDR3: CASSDGGRRGYTF
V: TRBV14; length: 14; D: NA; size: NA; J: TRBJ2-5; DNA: TGTGCCAGCAGCCCTCGGACATCAGAAGAGACCCAGTACTTC; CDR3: CASSPRTSEETQYF
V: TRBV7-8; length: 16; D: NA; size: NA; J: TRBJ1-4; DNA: TGTGCCAGCACACACCGGAAGGGACCAACTAATGAAAAACTGTTTTTT; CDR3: CASTHRKGPTNEKLFF
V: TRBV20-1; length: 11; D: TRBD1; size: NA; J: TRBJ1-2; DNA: TGCAGTGCCAGAGGACAGGCTTTCTACACCTTC; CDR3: CSARGQAFYTF
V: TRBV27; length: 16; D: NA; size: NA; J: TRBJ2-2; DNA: TGTGCCAGCAGTTTATCTTCGGGGGTGGGCCGCGGGGAGCTGTTTTTT; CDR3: CASSLSSGVGRGELFF
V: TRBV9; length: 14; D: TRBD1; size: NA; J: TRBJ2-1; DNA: TGTGCCAGCAGCCGGGACAGCTCCTACAATGAGCAGTTCTTC; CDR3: CASSRDSSYNEQFF
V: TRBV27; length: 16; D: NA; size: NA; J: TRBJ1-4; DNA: TGTGCCAGCAGTTTTTTCCCCAGGGTGCCAGGGGAAAAACTGTTTTTT; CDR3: CASSFFPRVPGEKLFF
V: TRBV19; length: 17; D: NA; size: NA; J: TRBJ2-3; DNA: TGTGCCAGTAGTCCAGATGCCCGGGACTCCTACACAGATACGCAGTATTTT; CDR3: CASSPDARDSYTDTQYF
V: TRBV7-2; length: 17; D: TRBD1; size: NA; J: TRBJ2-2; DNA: TGTGCCAGCAGCTTAGCGTATCCGGGACAGGGAACCGGGGAGCTGTTTTTT; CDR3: CASSLAYPGQGTGELFF
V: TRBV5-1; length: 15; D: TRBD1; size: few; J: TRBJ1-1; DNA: TGCGCCAGCAGCTTGGCAGAAGGGGGCCCCACTGAAGCTTTCTTT; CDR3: CASSLAEGGPTEAFF
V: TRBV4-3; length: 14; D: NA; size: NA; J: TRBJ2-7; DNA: TGCGCCAGCAGCCCCGCCCTGAGCTCCTACGAGCAGTACTTC; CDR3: CASSPALSSYEQYF
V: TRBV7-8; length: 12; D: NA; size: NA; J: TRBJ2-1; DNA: TGTGCCAGCAGCTTAATGACAGATGAGCAGTTCTTC; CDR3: CASSLMTDEQFF
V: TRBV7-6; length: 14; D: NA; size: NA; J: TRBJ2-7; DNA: TGTGCCAGCAGCCCTCCCTTGGCTTCCTACGAGCAGTACTTC; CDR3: CASSPPLASYEQYF
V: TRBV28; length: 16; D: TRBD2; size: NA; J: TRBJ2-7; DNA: TGTGCCAGCAGTTTTAGCGGGAGGGGAATGACCTACGAGCAGTACTTC; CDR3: CASSFSGRGMTYEQYF
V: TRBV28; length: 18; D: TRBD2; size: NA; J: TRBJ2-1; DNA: TGTGCCAGCAGTTCCCGCGCCCCCTACCAGCGGGAGTTGTCTGAGCAGTTCTTC; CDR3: CASSSRAPYQRELSEQFF
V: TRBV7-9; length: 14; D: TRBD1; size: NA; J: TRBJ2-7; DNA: TGTGCCAGCAGCCCCCGGGACAGGGGGGGGGAGCAGTACTTC; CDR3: CASSPRDRGGEQYF
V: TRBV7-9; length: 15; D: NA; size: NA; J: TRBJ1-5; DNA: TGTGCCAGCAGCTTAGGGTCGTATAGCAATCAGCCCCAGCATTTT; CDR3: CASSLGSYSNQPQHF
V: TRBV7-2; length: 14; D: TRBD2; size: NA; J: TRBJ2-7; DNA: TGTGCCAGCAGCTTACTCGGGGGGGCCTACGAGCAGTACTTC; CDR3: CASSLLGGAYEQYF
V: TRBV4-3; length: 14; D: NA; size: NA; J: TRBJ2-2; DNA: TGCGCCAGCAGCCAAGGGGAACGGACCGGGGAGCTGTTTTTT; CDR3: CASSQGERTGELFF
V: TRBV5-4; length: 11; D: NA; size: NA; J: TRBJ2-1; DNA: TGTGCCAGCCTCGCCAGGGGCGAGCAGTTCTTC; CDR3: CASLARGEQFF
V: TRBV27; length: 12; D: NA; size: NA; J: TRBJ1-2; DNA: TGTGCCAGCAGAGGGGGGAGGTATGGCTACACCTTC; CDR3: CASRGGRYGYTF
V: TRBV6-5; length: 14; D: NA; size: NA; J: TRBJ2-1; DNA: TGTGCCAGCAGTTCAGGGCAGATCTACAATGAGCAGTTCTTC; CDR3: CASSSGQIYNEQFF
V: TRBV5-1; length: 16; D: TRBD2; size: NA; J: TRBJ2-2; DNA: TGCGCCAGCAGCTTCCCGGGACTAGAAGACACCGGGGAGCTGTTTTTT; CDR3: CASSFPGLEDTGELFF